This TCR beta chain was identified during a study of cytomegalovirus exposure and HLA in healthy donors. Study context: There were 350 to 400 genotyped donors. Of these, 75% to 85% fell in the genetic ancestry cluster associated with self-reported Caucasian donors. Findings of the study overall: It was 150 to 200 TCR beta chains that were listed as cytomegalovirus-associated. Across all donors, roughly uniform sequencing depth was an assumption of the presence/absence analyses. Immune exposure was documented only through CMV serostatus.

The PCR employed 60 Vbeta primers together with 13 Jbeta primers. Using immunoSEQ multiplex PCR, the repertoire was profiled, and TCRdb retains in-frame clones only, with some absent. The sample yields more than 85,000 clones, 80% to 85% seen once. On this clone itself: What it recognizes is unknown.

The CDR3 sequence is 17 residues long. CDR1 and CDR2 (germline): MGHRA, YSYEKL. Trimming shortened V by 2 bases and J by 1 base, and 15 bases separated the two germline ends. Sequenced input: PBMCs. The sequence came from a young man in good health and CMV-seropositive. The rearrangement joins TRBV4-1 to TRBJ1-5, with D unclear. The CDR3 loop reads CASSQHAGSPSNQPQHF. The CDR3 DNA reads TGCGCCAGCAGCCAACACGCGGGGTCCCCGAGCAATCAGCCCCAGCATTTT.